This T cell receptor (beta chain) was recovered during a study of response to subunit inactivated influenza vaccine. A single record per CDR3 protein comes from TCRdb applying MiXCR to the RT-PCR reads. The sample has 530,000 or so distinct CDR3 sequences, about 12% seen once; the top ten hold 10%. CDR3 length: 13 amino acids. Germline V lookup: CDR1 SGHDN, CDR2 FVKESK. The V and J ends lost 0 bases and 7 bases respectively, with 7 bases between them. This clonotype was seen repeatedly, ten times or more. This receptor was taken from a man in his fifties who received an inactivated influenza vaccine. The gene calls are TRBV14 and TRBJ2-1; D call uncertain. The source was PBMCs from blood, collected on the day of vaccination. The CDR3 nucleotides read TGTGCCAGCAGCCAAGACCGTGGAAATGAGCAGTTCTTC. It translates to CASSQDRGNEQFF.